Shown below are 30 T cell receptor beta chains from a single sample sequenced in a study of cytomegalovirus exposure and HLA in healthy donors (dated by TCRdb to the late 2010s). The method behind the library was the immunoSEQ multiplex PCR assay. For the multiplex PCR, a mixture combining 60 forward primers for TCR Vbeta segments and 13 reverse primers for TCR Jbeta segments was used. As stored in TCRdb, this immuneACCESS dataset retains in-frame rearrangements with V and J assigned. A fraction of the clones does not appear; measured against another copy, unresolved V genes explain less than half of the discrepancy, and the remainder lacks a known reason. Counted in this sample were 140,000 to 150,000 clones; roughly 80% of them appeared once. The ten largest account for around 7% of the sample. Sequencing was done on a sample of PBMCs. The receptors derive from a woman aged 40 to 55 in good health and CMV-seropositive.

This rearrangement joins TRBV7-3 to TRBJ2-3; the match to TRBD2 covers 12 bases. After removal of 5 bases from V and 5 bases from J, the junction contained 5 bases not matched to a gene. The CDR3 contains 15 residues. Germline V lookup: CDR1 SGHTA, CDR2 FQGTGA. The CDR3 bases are TGTGCCAGCAGCCCTAGCGGGGGGGCCGTAGATACGCAGTATTTT. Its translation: CASSPSGGAVDTQYF.

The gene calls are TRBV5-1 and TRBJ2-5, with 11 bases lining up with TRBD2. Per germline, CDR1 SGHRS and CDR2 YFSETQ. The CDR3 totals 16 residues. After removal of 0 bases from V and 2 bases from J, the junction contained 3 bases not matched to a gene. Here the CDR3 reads CASSLGASGGQETQYF. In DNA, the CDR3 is TGCGCCAGCAGCTTGGGGGCTAGCGGGGGGCAAGAGACCCAGTACTTC.

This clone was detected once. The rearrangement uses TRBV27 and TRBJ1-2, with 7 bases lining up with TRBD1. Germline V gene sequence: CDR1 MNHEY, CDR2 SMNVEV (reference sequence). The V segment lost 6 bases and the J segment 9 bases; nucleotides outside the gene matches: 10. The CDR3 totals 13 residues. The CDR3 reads CASSRRPGQSYTF. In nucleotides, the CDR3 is TGTGCCAGCAGCCGCCGCCCGGGACAGAGCTACACCTTC.

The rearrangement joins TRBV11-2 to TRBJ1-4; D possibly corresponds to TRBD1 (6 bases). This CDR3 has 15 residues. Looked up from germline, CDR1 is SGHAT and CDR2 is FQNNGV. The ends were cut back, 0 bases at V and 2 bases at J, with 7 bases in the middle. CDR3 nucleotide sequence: TGTGCCAGCAGCTTAGAGGGGGCGACTAATGAAAAACTGTTTTTT. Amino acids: CASSLEGATNEKLFF.

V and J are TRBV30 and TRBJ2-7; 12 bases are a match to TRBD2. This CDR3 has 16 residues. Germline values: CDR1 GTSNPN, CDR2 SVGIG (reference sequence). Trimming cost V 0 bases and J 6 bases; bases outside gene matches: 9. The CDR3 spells CAWSVKASGGGVEQYF. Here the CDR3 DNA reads TGTGCCTGGAGTGTTAAGGCTAGCGGGGGGGGTGTCGAGCAGTACTTC.

The CDR3, as DNA: TGTGCCATCAGTGACCCAGGGGGAGGCCAGCCCCAGCATTTT. Its translation: CAISDPGGGQPQHF. The chain employs TRBV10-3 and TRBJ1-5, with 7 nucleotides matching TRBD1. V lost 3 bases and J lost 7; bases outside the gene matches: 6. The CDR3 has 14 amino acids. Per the germline V gene, CDR1 is ENHRY and CDR2 is SYGVKD.

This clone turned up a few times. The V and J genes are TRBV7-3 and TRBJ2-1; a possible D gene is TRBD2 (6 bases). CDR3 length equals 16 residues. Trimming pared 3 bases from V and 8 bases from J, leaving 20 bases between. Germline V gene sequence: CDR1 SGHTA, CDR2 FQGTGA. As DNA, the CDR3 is TGTGCCAGCAGCTTGGGGTTGGGGGGAAGGGGCGATGAGCAGTTCTTC. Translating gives CASSLGLGGRGDEQFF.

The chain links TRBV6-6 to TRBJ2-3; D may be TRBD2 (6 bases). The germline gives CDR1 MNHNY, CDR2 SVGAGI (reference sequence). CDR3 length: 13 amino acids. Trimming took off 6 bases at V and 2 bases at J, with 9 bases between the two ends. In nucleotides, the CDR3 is TGTGCCAGCAGCCGGGGGATCACAGATACGCAGTATTTT. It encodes CASSRGITDTQYF.

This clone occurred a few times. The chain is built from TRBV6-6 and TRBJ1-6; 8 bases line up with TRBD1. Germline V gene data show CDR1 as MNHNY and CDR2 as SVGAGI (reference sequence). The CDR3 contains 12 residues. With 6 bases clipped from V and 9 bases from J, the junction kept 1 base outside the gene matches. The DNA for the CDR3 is TGTGCCAGCAGGGACAGGGCTTCACCCCTCCACTTT. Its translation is CASRDRASPLHF.

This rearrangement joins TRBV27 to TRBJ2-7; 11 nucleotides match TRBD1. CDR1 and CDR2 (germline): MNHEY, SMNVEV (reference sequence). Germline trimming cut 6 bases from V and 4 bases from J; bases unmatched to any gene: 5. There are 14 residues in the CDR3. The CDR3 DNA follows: TGTGCCAGCAGCGGACAGGGGGCAAGGTACGAGCAGTACTTC. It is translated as CASSGQGARYEQYF.

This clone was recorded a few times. The CDR3 loop is CASSYRGGVTEAFF. As DNA, the CDR3 is TGTGCCAGCAGTTATCGGGGGGGCGTCACTGAAGCTTTCTTT. This chain connects TRBV6-5 to TRBJ1-1, with a weak D call TRBD1 (6 bases). The ends were cut back, 3 bases at V and 4 bases at J, with 12 bases in the middle. The CDR3 extends over 14 amino acids. Germline assignment: CDR1 MNHEY and CDR2 SVGAGI.

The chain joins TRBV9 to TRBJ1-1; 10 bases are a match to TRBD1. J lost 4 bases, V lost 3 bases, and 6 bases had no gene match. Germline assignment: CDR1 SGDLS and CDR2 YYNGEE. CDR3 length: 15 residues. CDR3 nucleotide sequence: TGTGCCAGCAGCGCCGGGACAGGGGTTAGCACTGAAGCTTTCTTT. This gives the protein CASSAGTGVSTEAFF. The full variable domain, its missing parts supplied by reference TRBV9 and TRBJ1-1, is DSGVTQTPKHLITATGQRVTLRCSPRSGDLSVYWYQQSLDQGLQFLIQYYNGEERAKGNILERFSAQQFPDLHSELNLSSLELGDSALYFCASSAGTGVSTEAFFGQGTRLTVV.

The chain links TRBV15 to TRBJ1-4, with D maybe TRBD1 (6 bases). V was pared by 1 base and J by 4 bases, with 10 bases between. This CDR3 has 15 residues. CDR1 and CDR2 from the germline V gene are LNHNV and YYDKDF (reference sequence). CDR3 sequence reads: CATSRVRGFNEKLFF. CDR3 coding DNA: TGTGCCACCAGCAGAGTCAGGGGCTTTAATGAAAAACTGTTTTTT.

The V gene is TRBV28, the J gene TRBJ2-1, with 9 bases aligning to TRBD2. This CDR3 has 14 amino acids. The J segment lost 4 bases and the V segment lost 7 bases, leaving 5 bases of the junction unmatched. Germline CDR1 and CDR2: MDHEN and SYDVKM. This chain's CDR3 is CASIAGGTYNEQFF. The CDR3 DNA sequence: TGTGCCAGCATCGCGGGGGGGACATACAATGAGCAGTTCTTC.

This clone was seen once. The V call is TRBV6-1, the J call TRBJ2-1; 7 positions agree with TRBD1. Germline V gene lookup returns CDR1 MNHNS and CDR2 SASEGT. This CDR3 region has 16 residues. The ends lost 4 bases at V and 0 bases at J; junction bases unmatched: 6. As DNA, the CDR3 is TGTGCCAGCAGTGGGAAGGCAGGGGGCTCCTACAATGAGCAGTTCTTC. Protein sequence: CASSGKAGGSYNEQFF.

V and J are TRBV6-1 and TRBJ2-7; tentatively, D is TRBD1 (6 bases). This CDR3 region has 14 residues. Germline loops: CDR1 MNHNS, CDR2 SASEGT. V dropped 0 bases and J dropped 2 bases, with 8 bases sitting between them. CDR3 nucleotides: TGTGCCAGCAGTGAAGCAGGGGGTCCCTACGAGCAGTACTTC. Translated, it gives CASSEAGGPYEQYF.

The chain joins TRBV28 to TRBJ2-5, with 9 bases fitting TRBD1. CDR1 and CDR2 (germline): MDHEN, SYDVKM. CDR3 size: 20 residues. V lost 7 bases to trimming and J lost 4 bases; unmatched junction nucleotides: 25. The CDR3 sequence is CASTDYRDRARAGTGETQYF. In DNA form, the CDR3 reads TGTGCCAGCACTGACTACCGGGACAGGGCCCGCGCAGGGACCGGAGAGACCCAGTACTTC. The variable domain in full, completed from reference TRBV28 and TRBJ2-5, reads DVKVTQSSRYLVKRTGEKVFLECVQDMDHENMFWYRQDPGLGLRLIYFSYDVKMKEKGDIPEGYSVSREKKERFSLILESASTNQTSMYLCASTDYRDRARAGTGETQYFGPGTRLLVL.

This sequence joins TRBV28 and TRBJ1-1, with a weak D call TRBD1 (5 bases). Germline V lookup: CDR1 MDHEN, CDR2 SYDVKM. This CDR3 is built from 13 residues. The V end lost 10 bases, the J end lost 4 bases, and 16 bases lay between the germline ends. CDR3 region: CAIYSGVGTEAFF. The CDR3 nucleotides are TGTGCCATCTATTCGGGGGTCGGCACTGAAGCTTTCTTT.

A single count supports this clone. The CDR3 region is CAVCLRRGAHSTDTQYF. CDR3 DNA: TGCGCCGTCTGCTTGAGGCGGGGGGCCCACAGCACAGATACGCAGTATTTT. J is TRBJ2-3 and V is TRBV10-1, with TRBD2 matching 8 bases. CDR3 size: 17 residues. With 11 bases clipped from V and 0 bases from J, the junction kept 16 bases outside the gene matches. Germline loops: CDR1 WNHNN, CDR2 SYGVQD (reference sequence).

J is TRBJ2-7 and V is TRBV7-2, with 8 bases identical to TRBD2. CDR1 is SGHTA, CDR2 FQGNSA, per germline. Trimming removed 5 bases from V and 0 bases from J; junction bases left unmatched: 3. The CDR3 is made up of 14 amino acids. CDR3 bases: TGTGCCAGCAGCCGGGCGGGGGGCTCCTACGAGCAGTACTTC. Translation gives CASSRAGGSYEQYF.

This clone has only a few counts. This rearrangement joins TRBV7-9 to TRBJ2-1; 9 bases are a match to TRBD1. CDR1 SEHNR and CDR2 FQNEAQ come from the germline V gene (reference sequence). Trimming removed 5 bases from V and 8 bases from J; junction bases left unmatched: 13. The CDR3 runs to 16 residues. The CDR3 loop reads CASSPGQGSTWDEQFF. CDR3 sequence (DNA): TGTGCCAGCAGCCCTGGACAGGGGTCAACCTGGGATGAGCAGTTCTTC.

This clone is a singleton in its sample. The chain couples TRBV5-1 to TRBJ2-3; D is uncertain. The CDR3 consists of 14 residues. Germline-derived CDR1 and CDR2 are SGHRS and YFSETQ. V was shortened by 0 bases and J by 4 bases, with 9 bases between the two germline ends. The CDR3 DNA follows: TGCGCCAGCAGCTTGGCCCCAGCGCCAGATACGCAGTATTTT. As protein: CASSLAPAPDTQYF.

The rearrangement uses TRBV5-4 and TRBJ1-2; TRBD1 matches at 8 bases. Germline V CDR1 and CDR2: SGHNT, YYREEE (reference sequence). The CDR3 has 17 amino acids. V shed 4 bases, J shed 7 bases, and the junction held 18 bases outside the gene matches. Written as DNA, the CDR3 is TGTGCCAGCAGCCAAAGTCCAGAGACAGGGGAAGTATGTGGCTACACCTTC. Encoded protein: CASSQSPETGEVCGYTF.

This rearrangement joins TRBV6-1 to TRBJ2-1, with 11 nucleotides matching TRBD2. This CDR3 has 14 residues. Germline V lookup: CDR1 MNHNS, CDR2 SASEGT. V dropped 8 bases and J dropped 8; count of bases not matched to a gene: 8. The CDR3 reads CASRNRLAGYEQFF. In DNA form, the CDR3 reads TGTGCCAGCCGTAACCGACTAGCGGGATATGAGCAGTTCTTC.

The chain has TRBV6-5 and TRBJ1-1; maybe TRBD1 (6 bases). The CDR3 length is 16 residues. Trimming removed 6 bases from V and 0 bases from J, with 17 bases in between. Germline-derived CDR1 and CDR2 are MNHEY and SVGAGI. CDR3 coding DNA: TGTGCCAGCAGCTACCAGGGGTCAACCATGAACACTGAAGCTTTCTTT. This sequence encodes CASSYQGSTMNTEAFF.

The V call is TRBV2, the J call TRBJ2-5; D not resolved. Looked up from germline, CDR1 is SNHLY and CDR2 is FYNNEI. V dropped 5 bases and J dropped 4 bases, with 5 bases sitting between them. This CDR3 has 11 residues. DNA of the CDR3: TGTGCCAGCAGTACATCAGAGACCCAGTACTTC. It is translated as CASSTSETQYF.

The CDR3 coding sequence is TGTGCCAGCAGCTTTGGGGTAGCGGGGGGATCCTACGAGCAGTACTTC. Its translation is CASSFGVAGGSYEQYF. The chain has TRBV5-5 and TRBJ2-7; 10 bases are shared with TRBD2. This CDR3 contains 16 residues. CDR1 is SGHKS and CDR2 is YYEKEE in the germline V gene (reference sequence). Trimming took 2 bases from V and 1 from J; bases not matched to a gene: 6.

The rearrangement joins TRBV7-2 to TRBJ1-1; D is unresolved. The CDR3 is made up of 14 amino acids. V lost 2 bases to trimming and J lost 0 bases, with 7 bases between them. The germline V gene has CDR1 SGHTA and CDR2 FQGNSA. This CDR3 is CASSLSRLNTEAFF. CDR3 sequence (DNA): TGTGCCAGCAGCTTAAGCAGGCTGAACACTGAAGCTTTCTTT.

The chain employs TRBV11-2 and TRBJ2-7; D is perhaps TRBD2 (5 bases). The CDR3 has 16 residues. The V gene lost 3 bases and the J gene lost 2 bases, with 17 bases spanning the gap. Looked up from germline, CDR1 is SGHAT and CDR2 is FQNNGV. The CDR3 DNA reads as TGTGCCAGCAGCTTTGTTTCGGCCGGGGTGCCCTACGAGCAGTACTTC. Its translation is CASSFVSAGVPYEQYF. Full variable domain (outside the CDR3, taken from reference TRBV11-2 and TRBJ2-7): EAGVAQSPRYKIIEKRQSVAFWCNPISGHATLYWYQQILGQGPKLLIQFQNNGVVDDSQLPKDRFSAERLKGVDSTLKIQPAKLEDSAVYLCASSFVSAGVPYEQYFGPGTRLTVT.

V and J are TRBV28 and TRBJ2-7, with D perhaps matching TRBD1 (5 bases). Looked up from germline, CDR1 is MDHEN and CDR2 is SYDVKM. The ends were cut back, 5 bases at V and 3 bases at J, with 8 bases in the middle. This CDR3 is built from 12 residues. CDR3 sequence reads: CASSLRVYEQYF. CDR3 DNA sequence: TGTGCCAGCAGTCTCAGGGTCTACGAGCAGTACTTC.